The source of this T cell receptor beta chain is a study of shared clonotypes between healthy human individuals. CDR1 MNHEY and CDR2 SVGAGI come from the germline V gene. The V and J ends lost 4 bases and 8 bases respectively, with 8 bases between them. CDR3 size: 12 residues. Generated by immunoSEQ multiplex PCR, the TCRdb table keeps only in-frame clones and is missing some. Of millions of clones in the sample, 93% are singletons; the top ten hold 0.35% to 0.45%. Sequenced: naive CD4+ T cells from PBMCs. The subset denotes: CD45RA+ positively selected. The TCR sequence derives from a man between 18 and 35 years old in good health. Some clones in this sample may be carry-over from other donors' samples. The chain recombines TRBV6-5 with TRBJ2-2; no definite D call. The DNA for the CDR3 is TGTGCCAGCAGTTCTGTCCCTGGGGAGCTGTTTTTT. It is translated as CASSSVPGELFF.